Presented here are 26 T cell receptor beta chains from one specimen sequenced in a study of siplizumab effects on memory and regulatory T cells. Data came from immunoSEQ multiplex PCR; TCRdb stores just in-frame clones and leaves some out. The sample yields roughly 120,000 clones, about nine tenths seen once. The sample consisted of CD4+ T cells sorted from blood. The origin of the receptors is a human donor in good health.

The chain recombines TRBV7-8 with TRBJ2-5; D is tentatively TRBD1 or TRBD2 (5 bases each). CDR1 SGHVS and CDR2 FQNEAQ come from the germline V gene. The CDR3 length is 15 residues. Trimming stripped 5 bases from V and 1 base from J, with 14 bases between. The CDR3 sequence is CASSRGRLLQETQYF. The DNA of the CDR3 is TGTGCCAGCAGCAGGGGACGGCTACTCCAAGAGACCCAGTACTTC.

The gene calls are TRBV6-5 and TRBJ2-7; 10 nucleotides align to TRBD1. V was pared by 5 bases and J by 3 bases, with 7 bases of the junction left unmatched. Germline loops: CDR1 MNHEY, CDR2 SVGAGI. The CDR3 loop spans 15 amino acids. The CDR3 DNA is TGTGCCAGCAGTCTAGGCGGGACAGGGGACTACGAGCAGTACTTC. It translates to CASSLGGTGDYEQYF.

The rearrangement joins TRBV6-1 to TRBJ1-1; D possibly corresponds to TRBD1 (6 bases). Trimming left V 6 bases short and J 4 bases short, with 15 bases between. The CDR3 consists of 14 residues. Germline V CDR1 and CDR2: MNHNS, SASEGT. As DNA, the CDR3 is TGTGCCAGCAGCACCCCCACAGGGCTCACTGAAGCTTTCTTT. Translating it yields CASSTPTGLTEAFF.

This chain links TRBV6-5 with TRBJ1-1; 9 positions agree with TRBD1. The CDR3 is 16 residues long. J was trimmed by 5 bases and V by 0 bases; bases with no gene match: 7. Germline assignment: CDR1 MNHEY and CDR2 SVGAGI. In DNA form, the CDR3 reads TGTGCCAGCAGTTACTCTTCCGAAGGGACAGGGACTGAAGCTTTCTTT. Residues: CASSYSSEGTGTEAFF.

The rearrangement uses TRBV2 and TRBJ1-5; D ambiguous. The length of the CDR3 is 14 residues. V gave up 2 bases and J gave up 6 bases, with 11 bases separating them. Germline values: CDR1 SNHLY, CDR2 FYNNEI. CDR3 DNA: TGTGCCAGCAGTGAACAAGCAGGACCTCAGCCCCAGCATTTT. Protein product: CASSEQAGPQPQHF.

This sequence joins TRBV7-3 and TRBJ2-2; D is ambiguous. The CDR3 sequence is 14 residues long. Germline V gene sequence: CDR1 SGHTA, CDR2 FQGTGA. V lost 5 bases to trimming and J lost 0 bases, with 7 bases between them. CDR3 amino acids: CASSLETNTGELFF. The CDR3 coding sequence is TGTGCCAGCAGCCTGGAGACGAACACCGGGGAGCTGTTTTTT.

J is TRBJ1-3 and V is TRBV14, with 7 bases identical to TRBD1. CDR1 and CDR2 (germline): SGHDN, FVKESK. The J segment lost 3 bases and the V segment lost 5 bases, leaving 13 bases of the junction unmatched. This CDR3 comprises 17 residues. CDR3 in amino acids: CASSTLTPGGSGNTIYF. CDR3 nucleotides: TGTGCCAGCAGCACACTCACGCCAGGGGGTAGTGGAAACACCATATATTTT.

This rearrangement joins TRBV29-1 to TRBJ1-2; D is possibly TRBD1 (6 bases). Germline CDR1 is SQVTM and CDR2 is ANQGSEA. V was pared by 4 bases and J by 3 bases, with 12 bases between. The CDR3 consists of 13 residues. CDR3 sequence (DNA): TGCAGCGTTGGCGGAGGGGGGGACTATGGCTACACCTTC. Translated, it gives CSVGGGGDYGYTF.

Written as DNA, the CDR3 is TGTGCCAGTAGTATAGATCGGGACAGCTATGGCTACACCTTC. This encodes CASSIDRDSYGYTF. The chain recombines TRBV19 with TRBJ1-2, with 7 nucleotides matching TRBD1. J lost 4 bases, V lost 0 bases, and 2 bases had no gene match. CDR3 length: 14 amino acids. Per germline, CDR1 LNHDA and CDR2 SQIVND (reference sequence).

This clone has a single count. The V gene is TRBV5-1, the J gene TRBJ1-5; D gene unclear. The CDR3 has 14 residues. In germline, CDR1 is SGHRS, CDR2 YFSETQ. V was shortened by 0 bases and J by 5 bases, with 9 bases between the two germline ends. CDR3 protein: CASSLGPTDQPQHF. In DNA form, the CDR3 reads TGCGCCAGCAGCTTGGGCCCCACGGATCAGCCCCAGCATTTT.

CDR3 coding DNA: TGTGCCAGCAGTCGCACAGATACGCAGTATTTT. This gives the protein CASSRTDTQYF. The chain employs TRBV25-1 and TRBJ2-3; D ambiguous. The CDR3 sequence is 11 residues long. Germline values: CDR1 MGHDK, CDR2 SYGVNS. With 5 bases removed from V and 1 base from J, the gap between germline ends came to 1 base.

The chain has TRBV7-2 and TRBJ2-1; 12 bases fit TRBD2. CDR3 size: 17 residues. The germline CDR1 and CDR2 sequences are SGHTA and FQGNSA. After removal of 3 bases from V and 3 bases from J, the junction contained 6 bases not matched to a gene. CDR3 region: CASSFEELAGGYNEQFF. The CDR3 DNA is TGTGCCAGCAGCTTCGAGGAACTAGCGGGGGGCTACAATGAGCAGTTCTTC. Variable domain in full (rest from reference TRBV7-2 and TRBJ2-1): GAGVSQSPSNKVTEKGKDVELRCDPISGHTALYWYRQSLGQGLEFLIYFQGNSAPDKSGLPSDRFSAERTGGSVSTLTIQRTQQEDSAVYLCASSFEELAGGYNEQFFGPGTRLTVL.

The chain is built from TRBV6-1 and TRBJ2-7; 9 nucleotides line up with TRBD1. The CDR3 covers 14 residues. V lost 8 bases, J lost 2 bases, and 7 bases stayed unmatched. Germline V gene lookup returns CDR1 MNHNS and CDR2 SASEGT. CDR3 sequence: CASDRDRATYEQYF. The CDR3, as DNA: TGTGCCAGCGACCGGGACAGGGCAACCTACGAGCAGTACTTC.

This clone came up a few times. The chain employs TRBV4-2 and TRBJ2-2; the D gene is possibly TRBD1 (6 bases). Germline V gene data show CDR1 as LGHNA and CDR2 as YNFKEQ. CDR3 size: 18 residues. V was clipped by 2 bases and J by 5 bases, with 21 bases between them. CDR3: CASSQSLSASDRTGELFF. The CDR3 DNA reads TGTGCCAGCAGCCAAAGTTTAAGCGCTTCTGACAGGACCGGGGAGCTGTTTTTT.

The genes are TRBV6-1 and TRBJ1-6; D gene ambiguous. CDR1 and CDR2 from the germline V gene are MNHNS and SASEGT. The CDR3 has 14 residues. Trimming pared 8 bases from V and 7 bases from J, leaving 15 bases between. CDR3 residues: CASGAVPGNSPLHF. The DNA for the CDR3 is TGTGCCAGCGGAGCGGTGCCGGGGAATTCACCCCTCCACTTT.

V is TRBV5-6 and J is TRBJ1-2; D remains unclear. V shed 2 bases and J shed 4 bases, with 15 bases lying between them. The CDR3 length is 15 residues. CDR1 is SGHDT and CDR2 is YYEEEE in the germline V gene. The CDR3 nucleotides read TGTGCCAGCAGCTTTTTGACCGAAGGCGGCTATGGCTACACCTTC. Its translation: CASSFLTEGGYGYTF.

Only one count was recorded for this clone. The V and J genes are TRBV2 and TRBJ2-1; 12 nucleotides agree with TRBD2. The CDR3 length is 19 residues. Germline CDR1 and CDR2: SNHLY and FYNNEI. V was pared by 0 bases and J by 3 bases, with 9 bases of the junction left unmatched. The CDR3: CASSEALPGLAGNYNEQFF. CDR3 bases: TGTGCCAGCAGTGAAGCGCTTCCCGGACTAGCGGGGAACTACAATGAGCAGTTCTTC.

On this clone itself: At one boundary the junction diverges from the germline segment, which might be a read error. Other nucleotide sequences in the sample specify the same CDR3. The V call is TRBV5-1, the J call TRBJ1-2; D may be TRBD1 (6 bases). This CDR3 contains 15 residues. CDR1 and CDR2 from the germline V gene are SGHRS and YFSETQ. DNA of the CDR3: TGCGCCAGCAGCTCAGGACAGCCAGGGGACTACGGCTACACCTTC. Amino acids: CASSSGQPGDYGYTF.

This chain joins TRBV6-1 and TRBJ1-3; possible D gene TRBD1, 6 bases. V lost 8 bases and J lost 1, with 12 bases in between. The CDR3 has 14 amino acids. Germline CDR1 is MNHNS and CDR2 is SASEGT. CDR3 residues: CASLRGGSGNTIYF. CDR3 sequence (DNA): TGTGCCAGCCTCCGAGGGGGGTCTGGAAACACCATATATTTT.

The genes are TRBV14 and TRBJ2-5; no firm D call. The germline V gene encodes CDR1 SGHDN and CDR2 FVKESK. V gave up 3 bases and J gave up 3 bases, with 2 bases separating them. The CDR3 spans 11 residues. Written as DNA, the CDR3 is TGTGCCAGCAGCCACAAAGAGACCCAGTACTTC. Translated, it gives CASSHKETQYF.

The chain uses TRBV29-1 and TRBJ1-2; 8 bases align to TRBD1. Germline CDR1 is SQVTM and CDR2 is ANQGSEA. Trimming took 6 bases from V and 6 from J; bases not matched to a gene: 3. The CDR3 runs 11 residues. CDR3 sequence reads: CSVDRGDGYTF. The DNA for the CDR3 is TGCAGCGTCGACAGGGGAGATGGCTACACCTTC.

This chain joins TRBV7-2 and TRBJ1-3; a possible D gene is TRBD1 (6 bases). Trimming stripped 4 bases from V and 2 bases from J, with 15 bases between. Germline assignment: CDR1 SGHTA and CDR2 FQGNSA. The CDR3 has 16 amino acids. CDR3 nucleotides: TGTGCCAGCAGCTGGCAGGGGAGCGCGACTGGAAACACCATATATTTT. It encodes CASSWQGSATGNTIYF. Full variable domain (outside the CDR3, taken from reference TRBV7-2 and TRBJ1-3): GAGVSQSPSNKVTEKGKDVELRCDPISGHTALYWYRQSLGQGLEFLIYFQGNSAPDKSGLPSDRFSAERTGGSVSTLTIQRTQQEDSAVYLCASSWQGSATGNTIYFGEGSWLTVV.

The chain recombines TRBV5-1 with TRBJ2-7, with 7 positions matching TRBD2. This CDR3 is built from 13 residues. V was pared by 3 bases and J by 3 bases, with 3 bases of the junction left unmatched. The germline gives CDR1 SGHRS, CDR2 YFSETQ. The DNA of the CDR3 is TGCGCCAGCAGCTCCGGACTAGACTACGAGCAGTACTTC. This sequence encodes CASSSGLDYEQYF.

This clone showed up just once. This chain uses TRBV7-6 with TRBJ1-1; 9 nucleotides line up with TRBD1. With 3 bases clipped from V and 1 base from J, the junction kept 9 bases outside the gene matches. Germline V gene sequence: CDR1 SGHVS, CDR2 FNYEAQ. This CDR3 is built from 17 residues. Here the CDR3 reads CASSFRGQGSTNTEAFF. The CDR3 coding sequence is TGTGCCAGCAGCTTCCGAGGACAGGGGTCAACGAACACTGAAGCTTTCTTT.

The chain combines TRBV10-3 with TRBJ2-1, with D tentatively TRBD1 (6 bases). V was cut by 5 bases and J by 4 bases, with 9 bases left in between. Germline lookup yields CDR1 ENHRY and CDR2 SYGVKD. The CDR3 extends over 13 amino acids. The CDR3 here is CAISKGQYNEQFF. CDR3 sequence (DNA): TGTGCCATCAGTAAAGGACAGTACAATGAGCAGTTCTTC.

This clone was seen a few times. V usage is TRBV29-1 and J usage is TRBJ1-1, with D unclear. CDR3 length: 12 residues. V lost 1 base and J lost 1, with 4 bases in between. Germline loops: CDR1 SQVTM, CDR2 ANQGSEA. DNA for the CDR3: TGCAGCGTTGAAGGGAGGAACACTGAAGCTTTCTTT. Translation: CSVEGRNTEAFF.